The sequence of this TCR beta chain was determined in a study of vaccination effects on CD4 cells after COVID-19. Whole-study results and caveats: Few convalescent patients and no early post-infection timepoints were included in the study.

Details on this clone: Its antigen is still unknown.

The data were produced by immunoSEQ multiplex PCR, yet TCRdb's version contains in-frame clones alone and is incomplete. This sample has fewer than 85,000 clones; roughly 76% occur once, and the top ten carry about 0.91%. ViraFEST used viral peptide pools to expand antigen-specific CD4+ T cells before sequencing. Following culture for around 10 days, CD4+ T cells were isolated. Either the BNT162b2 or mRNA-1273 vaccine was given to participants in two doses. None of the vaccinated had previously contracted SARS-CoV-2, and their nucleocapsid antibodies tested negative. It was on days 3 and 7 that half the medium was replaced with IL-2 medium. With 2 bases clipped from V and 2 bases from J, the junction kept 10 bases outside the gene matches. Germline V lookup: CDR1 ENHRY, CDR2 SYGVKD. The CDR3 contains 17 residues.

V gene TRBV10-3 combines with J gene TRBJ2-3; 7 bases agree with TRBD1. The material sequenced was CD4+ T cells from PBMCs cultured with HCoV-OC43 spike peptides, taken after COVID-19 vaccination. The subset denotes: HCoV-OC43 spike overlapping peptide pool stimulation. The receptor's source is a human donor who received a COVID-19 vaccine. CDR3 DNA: TGTGCCATCAGTGAGCCCCATTCCGGGACAGCCACAGATACGCAGTATTTT. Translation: CAISEPHSGTATDTQYF.